This T cell receptor beta chain was sequenced for a study of blood T cell repertoires in COVID-19. Overall study: The cDNA or gDNA used as material had been derived from T cells, B-cell-depleted T cells, or PBMCs.

The length of the CDR3 is 15 residues. Trimming removed 0 bases from V and 0 bases from J, with 8 bases in between. The germline V gene has CDR1 KGHSH and CDR2 LQKENI. Clinical history as reported by participants underpinned cohort assignment. In the study's own analysis: Amplifying reference gene primers gave estimates of nucleated cell counts. The data were produced by immunoSEQ multiplex PCR, yet TCRdb's version contains in-frame clones alone and is incomplete. That table gives V, J and clone size, and the DNA gave D and trimming. Of around 380,000 clones listed, about 90% are singletons. The sequencing input was PBMCs or T cells enriched from blood (not recorded which). The chain carries TRBV18 and TRBJ1-2; unclear D gene. This clonotype was sampled from a man aged 25 to 45 who had recovered from COVID-19. The CDR3 bases are TGTGCCAGCTCACCACCGATGACACCTAACTATGGCTACACCTTC. Translated: CASSPPMTPNYGYTF.